This TCR beta chain was profiled in a study of blood T cell repertoires in COVID-19. Across the study: Samples of COVID-19 (acute and convalescent) were obtained from the United States, Italy and Spain. From T cells, B-cell-depleted T cells, or PBMCs came the material, which was cDNA or gDNA.

The length of the CDR3 is 16 residues. The V gene's germline CDR1 is SGHTA and CDR2 FQGNSA. Trimming left V 2 bases short and J 3 bases short, with 15 bases between. The authors' processing: Reference gene primers were amplified, and this amplification served to estimate nucleated cell counts. This table comes from immunoSEQ multiplex PCR, and its TCRdb copy is limited to in-frame clones, with some not included. V and J calls and clone size are those listed in that table; D and trimming were worked out from the DNA. The sample carries about 40,000 clones, about 90% recorded once. Sequencing input: peripheral blood. This sequence was found in a woman older than 75 with active COVID-19. This chain connects TRBV7-2 to TRBJ2-3, with no clear D. CDR3 sequence (DNA): TGTGCCAGCAGCTTAATCCCGCTAGGCCTAACAGATACGCAGTATTTT. It specifies CASSLIPLGLTDTQYF.